Sequencing of this TCR beta chain was carried out in a study of T cells in localized non-small cell lung cancer. Notes on the study in general: Researchers found a median approximately 50 of the top 100 tumor clones in adjacent lung. Tumor showed lower T cell clonality than uninvolved adjacent lung, where it was highest. There was an association of higher blood T cell density with longer overall survival. Heterogeneity is still possible, as just one tumor region was sequenced.

CDR1 and CDR2 from the germline V gene are MGHRA and YSYEKL. The CDR3 consists of 15 residues. Trimming pared 1 base from V and 5 bases from J, leaving 14 bases between. The method was immunoSEQ multiplex PCR; TCRdb's version includes in-frame clones alone and lacks a portion of them. The sample includes about 57,000 clones, roughly 90% of them seen just once. On this clone: The antigen is undetermined.

Source: peripheral blood, taken before any cancer treatment. V is TRBV4-1 and J is TRBJ2-5; D unresolved. The receptor comes from a man aged 40 to 70 with stage I lung adenocarcinoma. The DNA of the CDR3 is TGCGCCAGCAGCCAAGGGGGATTGCCCGGGGAGACCCAGTACTTC. This translates into CASSQGGLPGETQYF.